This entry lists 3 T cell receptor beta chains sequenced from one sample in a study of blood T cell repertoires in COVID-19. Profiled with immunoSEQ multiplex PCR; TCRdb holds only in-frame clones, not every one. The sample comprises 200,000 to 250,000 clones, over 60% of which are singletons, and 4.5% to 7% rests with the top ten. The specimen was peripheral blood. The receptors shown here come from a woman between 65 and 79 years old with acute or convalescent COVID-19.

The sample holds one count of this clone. CDR3 in amino acids: CASSLHPNRGGRKYNEQFF. As DNA, the CDR3 is TGTGCCAGCAGCCTCCACCCAAACCGAGGGGGACGCAAGTACAATGAGCAGTTCTTC. This chain links TRBV7-8 with TRBJ2-1, with D possibly matching TRBD1 (6 bases). V was trimmed by 5 bases and J by 4 bases, leaving 27 bases between them. Germline V gene lookup returns CDR1 SGHVS and CDR2 FQNEAQ. This CDR3 contains 19 residues. Full variable domain (remainder filled in from reference TRBV7-8 and TRBJ2-1): GAGVSQSPRYKVAKRGQDVALRCDPISGHVSLFWYQQALGQGPEFLTYFQNEAQLDKSGLPSDRFFAERPEGSVSTLKIQRTQQEDSAVYLCASSLHPNRGGRKYNEQFFGPGTRLTVL.

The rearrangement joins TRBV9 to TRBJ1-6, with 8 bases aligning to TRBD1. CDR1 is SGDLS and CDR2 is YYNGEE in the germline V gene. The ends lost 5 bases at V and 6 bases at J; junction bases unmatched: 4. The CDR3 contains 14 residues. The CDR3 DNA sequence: TGTGCCAGCAGACTAGGACAGGGTAATTCACCCCTCCACTTT. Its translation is CASRLGQGNSPLHF.

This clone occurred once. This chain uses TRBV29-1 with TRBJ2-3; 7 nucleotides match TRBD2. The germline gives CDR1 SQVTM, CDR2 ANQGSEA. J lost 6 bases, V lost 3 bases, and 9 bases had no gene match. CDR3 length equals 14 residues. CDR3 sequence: CSVERARREDTQYF. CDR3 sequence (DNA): TGCAGCGTTGAGAGGGCGAGGCGGGAGGATACGCAGTATTTT.